These 5 T cell receptor beta chains share one sample of origin, sequenced in a study of blood T cell repertoires in COVID-19. Clones were read by immunoSEQ multiplex PCR, and TCRdb kept only the in-frame ones, dropping some. Of roughly 140,000 clones in the sample, 82% were seen once. The material sequenced was peripheral blood. The receptor set was obtained from a woman older than 75 with acute or convalescent COVID-19.

J is TRBJ1-6 and V is TRBV5-4, with 9 bases that match TRBD1. The CDR3 sequence is 15 residues long. V gave up 3 bases and J gave up 10 bases; unmatched junction bases: 8. Looked up from germline, CDR1 is SGHNT and CDR2 is YYREEE (reference sequence). The CDR3 loop is CASSSTGGAGSPLHF. DNA of the CDR3: TGTGCCAGCAGCTCTACAGGGGGCGCAGGCTCACCCCTCCACTTT.

The chain recombines TRBV7-2 with TRBJ1-5, with unresolved D. CDR1 SGHTA and CDR2 FQGNSA come from the germline V gene. There are 16 residues in the CDR3. Trimming took 3 bases from V and 4 from J, leaving 16 bases between them. The CDR3 loop reads CASSFIIGQVNQPQHF. For the CDR3, the DNA is TGTGCCAGCAGCTTCATTATAGGCCAGGTAAATCAGCCCCAGCATTTT.

V gene TRBV11-2 combines with J gene TRBJ1-6; maybe TRBD1 (5 bases). The CDR3 spans 16 residues. Germline values: CDR1 SGHAT, CDR2 FQNNGV. V was clipped by 0 bases and J by 11 bases, with 17 bases between them. The CDR3 reads CASSLDQAGLYPPLHF. Written as DNA, the CDR3 is TGTGCCAGCAGCTTAGATCAGGCAGGGTTATATCCACCCCTCCACTTT.

The gene calls are TRBV10-2 and TRBJ2-1; 10 nucleotides agree with TRBD2. CDR1 is WSHSY and CDR2 is SAAADI in the germline V gene. The ends lost 4 bases at V and 6 bases at J; junction bases unmatched: 15. The CDR3 is 18 residues long. CDR3 amino acids: CASSGPGEREGLVNEQFF. The CDR3 nucleotides read TGCGCCAGCAGTGGACCTGGAGAGCGGGAGGGCTTGGTCAATGAGCAGTTCTTC.

This clone was counted between two and nine times. The CDR3 region has the DNA TGTGCCAGCAGTCCGGGACAGGGGGGCACTGAAGCTTTCTTT. It encodes CASSPGQGGTEAFF. This sequence joins TRBV28 and TRBJ1-1; TRBD1 agrees at 11 bases. The CDR3 is 14 residues long. Germline loops: CDR1 MDHEN, CDR2 SYDVKM. Losses at the gene ends were 5 bases for V and 4 bases for J; bases not matched to a gene: 3. Using reference TRBV28 and TRBJ1-1 for the parts outside the CDR3, the full variable domain is DVKVTQSSRYLVKRTGEKVFLECVQDMDHENMFWYRQDPGLGLRLIYFSYDVKMKEKGDIPEGYSVSREKKERFSLILESASTNQTSMYLCASSPGQGGTEAFFGQGTRLTVV.